The rows below give T cell receptor beta chains drawn from one sample of a study of cytomegalovirus exposure and HLA in healthy donors. Libraries were prepared by immunoSEQ multiplex PCR; TCRdb keeps only in-frame clonotypes and omits some of them. The sample records some 99,000 clones, under 75% being singletons. Sequencing was performed on PBMCs. These receptors came from a female donor in good health and CMV-seronegative. Both conserved end residues are part of each CDR3. Each record gives: clone size, V gene, J gene, D gene, CDR3 protein, CDR3 DNA. D genes are given only for firm matches. Some rows have no size entry. The others give once, few or many, or a class for an expanded clone.

>NA|TRBV29-1|TRBJ1-4|NA
CSVPDTSTNEKLFF
TGCAGCGTACCGGACACCTCAACTAATGAAAAACTGTTTTTT
>NA|TRBV28|TRBJ2-4|NA
CASSYPGEAKNIQYF
TGTGCCAGCAGTTACCCGGGGGAGGCCAAAAACATTCAGTACTTC
>few|TRBV4-1|TRBJ1-1|NA
CASSQEGGKAFF
TGCGCCAGCAGCCAAGAGGGGGGAAAAGCTTTCTTT
>NA|TRBV7-2|TRBJ2-1|TRBD2
CASSLGSGGVFNEQFF
TGTGCCAGCAGCTTAGGTAGCGGGGGGGTATTCAATGAGCAGTTCTTC
>NA|TRBV30|TRBJ2-7|TRBD1
CAGGQGPYEQYF
TGTGCCGGCGGACAGGGCCCCTACGAGCAGTACTTC
>NA|TRBV7-3|TRBJ1-1|TRBD1
CASSPGQVNTEAFF
TGTGCCAGCAGCCCCGGACAGGTGAACACTGAAGCTTTCTTT
>NA|TRBV28|TRBJ2-3|NA
CASSPPGHHTDTQYF
TGTGCCAGCAGCCCCCCCGGACATCACACAGATACGCAGTATTTT
>NA|TRBV7-2|TRBJ2-7|NA
CASSLGSLANEQYF
TGTGCCAGCAGCCTCGGTTCCCTAGCCAACGAGCAGTACTTC
>NA|TRBV7-8|TRBJ1-2|TRBD1
CASSYGTGSGYTF
TGTGCCAGCAGCTACGGGACAGGTAGTGGCTACACCTTC
>few|TRBV9|TRBJ2-7|NA
CASSVGGRSYEQYF
TGTGCCAGCAGCGTGGGAGGAAGATCCTACGAGCAGTACTTC
>NA|TRBV10-2|TRBJ1-2|NA
CASSDPRRGRGYTF
TGCGCCAGCAGTGACCCCCGGCGGGGACGGGGCTACACCTTC
>NA|TRBV30|TRBJ2-6|NA
CAWSRGSSGANVLTF
TGTGCCTGGAGTAGGGGGTCATCTGGGGCCAACGTCCTGACTTTC
>NA|TRBV4-3|TRBJ2-7|NA
CASSQVIGAYEQYF
TGCGCCAGCAGCCAAGTTATAGGGGCCTACGAGCAGTACTTC
>NA|TRBV25-1|TRBJ2-7|NA
CASSEGGHAYEQYF
TGTGCCAGCAGTGAGGGAGGTCATGCCTACGAGCAGTACTTC
>few|TRBV19|TRBJ1-1|NA
CASSLFDRGTEAFF
TGTGCCAGTAGTCTGTTCGATAGGGGCACTGAAGCTTTCTTT
>NA|TRBV27|TRBJ1-1|NA
CASSPLPGFNTEAFF
TGTGCCAGCAGTCCCCTACCAGGGTTCAACACTGAAGCTTTCTTT
>NA|TRBV6-5|TRBJ1-1|TRBD1
CASSLRQGWSEAFF
TGTGCCAGCAGCCTTCGACAGGGATGGAGTGAAGCTTTCTTT
>NA|TRBV19|TRBJ1-2|TRBD1
CASNNRGNYGYTF
TGTGCCAGTAATAACAGGGGGAACTATGGCTACACCTTC
>few|TRBV7-2|TRBJ1-1|TRBD1
CASSLVGTGGTEAFF
TGTGCCAGCAGCTTAGTAGGCACAGGGGGCACTGAAGCTTTCTTT
>NA|TRBV5-1|TRBJ2-1|TRBD2
CATKWGSGDNEQFF
TGCGCCACCAAATGGGGTAGCGGGGACAATGAGCAGTTCTTC
>NA|TRBV7-9|TRBJ1-3|TRBD1
CASSSETGGFSGNTIYF
TGTGCCAGCAGCTCTGAGACAGGGGGGTTCTCTGGAAACACCATATATTTT
>NA|TRBV9|TRBJ2-1|NA
CASSMRARLHEQFF
TGTGCCAGCAGCATGCGGGCCCGCTTACATGAGCAGTTCTTC